The entry below describes one T cell receptor beta chain. The antigen is unknown. Patients were excluded for autoimmune disease history or systemic immunosuppression. Profiling relied on immunoSEQ multiplex PCR, and the TCRdb table lists in-frame clones only, not all of them. Of 50,000 or so clones listed, approximately 75% were seen once; the top ten hold 0.75%. The CDR3 is 14 amino acids. Germline values: CDR1 WSHSY, CDR2 SAAADI. V gave up 8 bases and J gave up 1 base, with 13 bases separating them. This entry comes from a study of OX40 agonist ivuxolimab in advanced cancers. At the level of the study: Hepatocellular carcinoma, melanoma, renal cell or head and neck cancer was diagnosed in the dose-escalation patients. The study, taken as a whole, reports: There were, on average, more expanded clones in CD8+ T cells than in CD4+.

The clonotype comes from an adult with an advanced solid tumor such as melanoma, head and neck, liver or kidney cancer. Sequences were derived from CD4+ or CD8+ T cells sorted from blood, sampled in a trial of the OX40 agonist ivuxolimab. The chain recombines TRBV10-2 with TRBJ2-3, with D perhaps given as TRBD1 or TRBD2 (5 bases each). The CDR3 sequence is CASRVGVGTDTQYF. DNA of the CDR3: TGCGCCAGCCGGGTGGGGGTCGGCACAGATACGCAGTATTTT.